This TCR beta chain originates from a study of T-cell reconstitution after alpha-beta-depleted transplantation in children. Unique molecular identifiers were used to barcode this TCRbeta library. TCRdb redid the calling of the PCR reads with MiXCR, one entry per CDR3 protein. The sample lists hundreds of thousands of distinct CDR3 sequences; about 11% were seen once. The source was PBMCs from the stem cell graft donor, collected from the stem cell graft. The receptor comes from a human donor who donated a stem cell graft to a child with acute lymphoblastic leukemia.

The CDR3 sequence is CSATLPGTTEAFF. CDR3 bases: TGCAGTGCTACTCTCCCAGGGACAACTGAAGCTTTCTTT. The chain joins TRBV20-1 to TRBJ1-1; D might be TRBD1 (6 bases). The CDR3 covers 13 residues. V lost 4 bases, J lost 5 bases, and 14 bases lay in between. Germline CDR1 DFQATT, CDR2 SNEGSKA (reference sequence).